A selection of T cell receptor beta chains follows, all from one sample in a study of CD8 T cells in Susac syndrome. TCRdb called the immunoSEQ multiplex PCR reads again in MiXCR, with one record for every CDR3 protein. The table lists some 400,000 distinct CDR3 sequences, approximately 85% of them singletons, with around 0.12% in the top ten. The source material was CD8+ T cells from PBMCs. Every receptor here comes from a human donor with multiple sclerosis. Each CDR3 is given with its conserved first and last residue. The D gene is left open where the match is weak. Rows may omit the clone size; those that give it use once, few, many or a size class.

D | size | J | V | CDR3 | DNA
. | . | TRBJ2-3 | TRBV27 | CASTFFTDTQYF | TGTGCCAGCACCTTCTTCACAGATACGCAGTATTTT
. | few | TRBJ2-7 | TRBV27 | CASSPGEGYSYEQYF | TGTGCCAGCAGTCCTGGTGAAGGGTACTCCTACGAGCAGTACTTC
. | . | TRBJ2-4 | TRBV7-9 | CASSDAGRLAKNIQYF | TGTGCCAGCAGCGATGCGGGACGGCTAGCCAAAAACATTCAGTACTTC
. | . | TRBJ1-1 | TRBV4-1 | CASSSRETTEAFF | TGTGCCAGCAGCTCAAGGGAGACCACTGAAGCTTTCTTT
. | . | TRBJ2-1 | TRBV5-1 | CASSLAWRDNEQFF | TGCGCCAGCAGCTTGGCGTGGAGGGACAATGAGCAGTTCTTC
TRBD2 | . | TRBJ2-4 | TRBV20-1 | CSARVPGLEGNIQYF | TGCAGTGCTAGAGTTCCGGGACTAGAAGGAAACATTCAGTACTTC
TRBD2 | . | TRBJ2-1 | TRBV5-1 | CASELSGNNEQFF | TGCGCCAGTGAACTGAGCGGGAACAATGAGCAGTTCTTC
. | . | TRBJ1-1 | TRBV6-5 | CASSYSVNTEAFF | TGTGCCAGCAGTTACTCGGTGAACACTGAAGCTTTCTTT
TRBD2 | . | TRBJ2-7 | TRBV11-2 | CASSFPSGRAHEQYF | TGTGCCAGCAGCTTTCCTAGCGGGAGGGCCCACGAGCAGTACTTC
. | few | TRBJ2-7 | TRBV20-1 | CSARDLGRNYEQYF | TGCAGTGCTAGAGATCTAGGACGTAATTACGAGCAGTACTTC
. | once | TRBJ2-1 | TRBV7-8 | CASSLVGQGKKDEQFF | TGTGCCAGCAGCTTAGTGGGGCAGGGAAAGAAGGATGAGCAGTTCTTC
TRBD2 | . | TRBJ2-2 | TRBV30 | CAWGYEAGVGNTGELFF | TGTGCCTGGGGATACGAAGCGGGAGTTGGGAACACCGGGGAGCTGTTTTTT
TRBD1 | few | TRBJ2-7 | TRBV29-1 | CSVAGQSYEQYF | TGCAGCGTTGCGGGACAGTCCTACGAGCAGTACTTC
. | . | TRBJ1-5 | TRBV21-1 | CASSKKFAGGGWPQHF | TGTGCCAGCAGCAAAAAATTCGCGGGGGGGGGCTGGCCCCAGCATTTT